This TCR beta chain was sequenced for a study of a mutant IDH1 vaccine in newly diagnosed glioma. This clone occurred a few times. Its antigen is not known. V lost 5 bases and J lost 3; bases outside the gene matches: 5. Per germline, CDR1 SGHVS and CDR2 FQNEAQ. This CDR3 comprises 15 residues. Clones were sequenced by immunoSEQ multiplex PCR, and TCRdb holds only the in-frame ones, with some missing. This sample carries tens of thousands of clones, 80% to 90% of them seen once, and the ten largest clones take approximately 1.4%. Time point reported: week 23, last vaccination. Every vaccination contained 300 ug of the mutant IDH1 20-mer peptide and was paired with topical imiquimod.

The sequencing used PBMCs, collected from a glioma patient whose treatment included an IDH1 peptide vaccine. The J gene is TRBJ2-2, the V gene TRBV7-8; 8 nucleotides agree with TRBD1. The TCR comes from a man in his forties with glioma. This CDR3 reads CASSRTGSDTGELFF. The CDR3 region has the DNA TGTGCCAGCAGCAGGACAGGGTCGGACACCGGGGAGCTGTTTTTT.